These 12 T cell receptor beta chains originate from one sample sequenced in a study of cytomegalovirus exposure and HLA in healthy donors. The PCR was carried out with 60 Vbeta primers and 13 Jbeta primers. The data were produced by immunoSEQ multiplex PCR, yet TCRdb's version contains in-frame clones alone and is incomplete. The sample includes 130,000 to 150,000 clones, 73% of them seen just once. Input material: PBMCs. These receptors all stem from a middle-aged woman in good health and CMV-seronegative.

The chain links TRBV2 to TRBJ2-1; maybe TRBD2 (5 bases). The CDR3 has 13 amino acids. Germline values: CDR1 SNHLY, CDR2 FYNNEI. The V and J ends lost 3 bases and 6 bases respectively, with 9 bases between them. CDR3 nucleotide sequence: TGTGCCAGCAGTGAGCTAGCTGTCAATGAGCAGTTCTTC. Protein product: CASSELAVNEQFF.

This chain joins TRBV2 and TRBJ1-2, with 9 bases aligning to TRBD1. After removal of 2 bases from V and 4 bases from J, the junction contained 2 bases not matched to a gene. CDR1 and CDR2 from the germline V gene are SNHLY and FYNNEI. This CDR3 contains 14 residues. CDR3 loop: CASSEMDRGYGYTF. The CDR3 DNA reads TGTGCCAGCAGTGAAATGGACAGGGGCTATGGCTACACCTTC.

This chain joins TRBV18 and TRBJ1-2, with 12 nucleotides matching TRBD1. V lost 5 bases, J lost 3 bases, and 7 bases stayed unmatched. CDR1 and CDR2 (germline): KGHSH, LQKENI. This CDR3 comprises 16 residues. CDR3 in amino acids: CASSSGTGGAHYGYTF. The CDR3 coding sequence is TGTGCCAGCTCATCAGGGACAGGGGGCGCCCACTATGGCTACACCTTC.

This clone showed up many times. This chain uses TRBV5-6 with TRBJ1-4, with TRBD1 as a possible D gene (5 bases). The CDR3 totals 15 residues. The V gene lost 0 bases and the J gene lost 10 bases, with 16 bases spanning the gap. The germline V gene has CDR1 SGHDT and CDR2 YYEEEE. Here the CDR3 DNA reads TGTGCCAGCAGCTTGGGGGGCGGTAACCCGGGAAAACTGTTTTTT. Residues: CASSLGGGNPGKLFF.

CDR3 amino acids: CASSQGHLLFF. The CDR3 DNA is TGTGCCAGCAGCCAAGGTCACCTCCTATTCTTC. The rearrangement links TRBV14 to TRBJ2-1; no definite D call. This CDR3 contains 11 residues. The V and J ends lost 1 base and 16 bases respectively, with 11 bases between them. Per the germline V gene, CDR1 is SGHDN and CDR2 is FVKESK.

The V gene is TRBV29-1, the J gene TRBJ2-4; unclear D gene. V was shortened by 0 bases and J by 9 bases, with 6 bases between the two germline ends. The CDR3 spans 11 residues. Germline V lookup: CDR1 SQVTM, CDR2 ANQGSEA. CDR3 residues: CSVEEGLIQYF. The CDR3 DNA sequence: TGCAGCGTTGAAGAGGGCCTCATTCAGTACTTC.

This rearrangement joins TRBV2 to TRBJ2-3; D is uncertain. The germline V and J ends were trimmed by 8 bases and 3 bases, with 9 bases remaining between them. This CDR3 has 12 residues. From germline, CDR1 is SNHLY and CDR2 FYNNEI. CDR3 in amino acids: CASHFLTDTQYF. Here the CDR3 DNA reads TGTGCCAGCCATTTCCTAACAGATACGCAGTATTTT. Combining the CDR3 with reference TRBV2 and TRBJ2-3 gives the whole variable domain EPEVTQTPSHQVTQMGQEVILRCVPISNHLYFYWYRQILGQKVEFLVSFYNNEISEKSEIFDDQFSVERPDGSNFTLKIRSTKLEDSAMYFCASHFLTDTQYFGPGTRLTVL.

The chain recombines TRBV13 with TRBJ2-1, with 9 bases that match TRBD1. Looked up from germline, CDR1 is PRHDT and CDR2 is FYEKMQ (reference sequence). J was trimmed by 1 base and V by 8 bases; bases with no gene match: 15. This CDR3 comprises 18 residues. CDR3 in DNA: TGTGCCAGCGGAGAATGGACAGGGGTGTTTTTATCCTACAATGAGCAGTTCTTC. Translating it yields CASGEWTGVFLSYNEQFF.

The V call is TRBV5-6, the J call TRBJ1-1; 8 positions match TRBD1. This CDR3 is 15 amino acids long. Losses at the gene ends were 1 base for V and 5 bases for J; bases not matched to a gene: 7. The germline V gene encodes CDR1 SGHDT and CDR2 YYEEEE. The CDR3: CASSLSTGAKTEAFF. The DNA for the CDR3 is TGTGCCAGCAGCTTGTCGACAGGGGCGAAGACTGAAGCTTTCTTT.

The V and J genes are TRBV6-1 and TRBJ1-2; weak D call: TRBD1 (6 bases). Germline-derived CDR1 and CDR2 are MNHNS and SASEGT. V was pared by 9 bases and J by 3 bases, with 14 bases between. The CDR3 totals 13 residues. CDR3 in DNA: TGTGCCAGTCACGGGGGGGCGGACTATGGCTACACCTTC. It encodes CASHGGADYGYTF.

This clone was picked up a small number of times. The chain has TRBV6-1 and TRBJ1-2; 8 bases are shared with TRBD1. CDR1 MNHNS and CDR2 SASEGT come from the germline V gene. V dropped 6 bases and J dropped 8; count of bases not matched to a gene: 11. The CDR3 runs to 14 residues. The CDR3 here is CASRGGTGSWGYTF. CDR3 DNA sequence: TGTGCCAGCAGGGGCGGGACAGGCTCGTGGGGCTACACCTTC.

The rearrangement uses TRBV5-1 and TRBJ2-3; 7 positions match TRBD2. Per the germline V gene, CDR1 is SGHRS and CDR2 is YFSETQ. This CDR3 is 17 amino acids long. J was trimmed by 0 bases and V by 0 bases; bases with no gene match: 7. The CDR3 spells CASSLDPSGVSTDTQYF. The DNA of the CDR3 is TGCGCCAGCAGCTTGGACCCGAGCGGGGTAAGCACAGATACGCAGTATTTT. The full variable domain, with the rest looked up from reference TRBV5-1 and TRBJ2-3, is KAGVTQTPRYLIKTRGQQVTLSCSPISGHRSVSWYQQTPGQGLQFLFEYFSETQRNKGNFPGRFSGRQFSNSRSEMNVSTLELGDSALYLCASSLDPSGVSTDTQYFGPGTRLTVL.